This entry lists 25 T cell receptor beta chains sequenced from one sample in a study of early T cells in non-severe SARS-CoV-2 infection. A single record per CDR3 protein comes from TCRdb applying MiXCR to the 5' RACE reads. The sample holds roughly 90,000 distinct CDR3 sequences; around 13% are singletons and the top ten take 5% to 7%. Specimen: whole blood. The source of these receptors is an adult who was a healthcare worker with PCR-confirmed SARS-CoV-2 infection or an uninfected control (not recorded which).

This clonotype was counted between two and nine times. The chain joins TRBV12-3 or TRBV12-4 to TRBJ1-1; the D gene is possibly TRBD1 (6 bases). V shed 4 bases and J shed 8 bases, with 11 bases lying between them. The CDR3 spans 12 residues. CDR3 nucleotides: TGTGCCAGCAGTTCCACCCAGGGGGAAGCTTTCTTT. This gives the protein CASSSTQGEAFF.

This clonotype was seen only a few times. This sequence joins TRBV14 and TRBJ1-1; perhaps TRBD1 as D (5 bases). Germline CDR1 is SGHDN and CDR2 is FVKESK. The CDR3 length is 14 residues. V was pared by 3 bases and J by 4 bases, with 12 bases between. The CDR3 DNA reads TGTGCCAGCAGCCAGAGCATCGGGACCACTGAAGCTTTCTTT. Amino acids: CASSQSIGTTEAFF. The full variable domain, completed using reference TRBV14 and TRBJ1-1, is EAGVTQFPSHSVIEKGQTVTLRCDPISGHDNLYWYRRVMGKEIKFLLHFVKESKQDESGMPNNRFLAERTGGTYSTLKVQPAELEDSGVYFCASSQSIGTTEAFFGQGTRLTVV.

The chain has TRBV20-1 and TRBJ1-2, with D tentatively TRBD1 (6 bases). The CDR3 is 15 amino acids. V lost 1 base and J lost 7, with 19 bases in between. Per the germline V gene, CDR1 is DFQATT and CDR2 is SNEGSKA (reference sequence). CDR3 coding DNA: TGCAGTGCTAGAGGACGGGCAGGGGATTCGTTTGGCTACACCTTC. Its translation: CSARGRAGDSFGYTF.

The rearrangement joins TRBV7-8 to TRBJ1-2, with 10 bases identical to TRBD1. The germline V gene encodes CDR1 SGHVS and CDR2 FQNEAQ. The CDR3 loop spans 17 amino acids. V was clipped by 4 bases and J by 3 bases; unmatched bases: 11. CDR3 sequence (DNA): TGTGCCAGCAGCTACGGGACAGGGGATTTGGGGTACTATGGCTACACCTTC. Translated, it gives CASSYGTGDLGYYGYTF.

The sample holds a few counts of this clonotype. V gene TRBV28 combines with J gene TRBJ2-7; tentatively, D is TRBD2 (5 bases). Germline lookup yields CDR1 MDHEN and CDR2 SYDVKM. This CDR3 is built from 13 residues. Trimming removed 6 bases at V and 7 bases at J, with 16 bases between. The CDR3 region is CASSAGGLGEQYF. CDR3 coding DNA: TGTGCCAGCAGCGCCGGAGGACTCGGGGAGCAGTACTTC.

The sample holds many counts of this clonotype. The rearrangement joins TRBV12-3 or TRBV12-4 to TRBJ2-7, with D perhaps TRBD1 (6 bases). The length of the CDR3 is 14 residues. Trimming cost V 2 bases and J 2 bases, with 10 bases left between them. The DNA of the CDR3 is TGTGCCAGCAGTTTAATAGGACAGACCTACGAGCAGTACTTC. Translated: CASSLIGQTYEQYF.

This clonotype was seen a handful of times. The chain recombines TRBV7-2 with TRBJ2-1; TRBD2 matches at 12 bases. Losses at the gene ends were 5 bases for V and 4 bases for J; bases not matched to a gene: 9. The CDR3 has 17 amino acids. CDR1 and CDR2 from the germline V gene are SGHTA and FQGNSA. The CDR3: CASSHGLAGIGYNEQFF. The CDR3 coding sequence is TGTGCCAGCAGCCACGGACTAGCGGGGATAGGATACAATGAGCAGTTCTTC.

This clonotype came up many times. The chain employs TRBV25-1 and TRBJ2-2; D possibly corresponds to TRBD2 (5 bases). The CDR3 runs to 14 residues. Trimming removed 5 bases from V and 3 bases from J, with 10 bases in between. CDR1 and CDR2 from the germline V gene are MGHDK and SYGVNS. The CDR3 nucleotides are TGTGCCAGCAGTTCGAGGGATCACACCGGGGAGCTGTTTTTT. The encoded protein is CASSSRDHTGELFF.

The gene calls are TRBV12-3 or TRBV12-4 and TRBJ2-7; D possibly corresponds to TRBD1 (5 bases). The V gene lost 7 bases and the J gene lost 2 bases, with 12 bases spanning the gap. This CDR3 has 13 amino acids. CDR3 protein: CASTFDRAYEQYF. CDR3 sequence (DNA): TGTGCCAGCACCTTTGACAGAGCCTACGAGCAGTACTTC.

This clonotype came up a few times. V is TRBV12-3 or TRBV12-4 and J is TRBJ1-5, with 9 nucleotides matching TRBD1. The length of the CDR3 is 17 residues. V trimming: 4 bases; J trimming: 6 bases; junction bases outside the gene matches: 13. This CDR3 reads CASSSGQGKGPFQPQHF. DNA for the CDR3: TGTGCCAGCAGTTCGGGACAGGGAAAGGGGCCATTTCAGCCCCAGCATTTT.

This clonotype has just a few counts. The chain carries TRBV29-1 and TRBJ2-3; D is possibly TRBD1 or TRBD2 (5 bases each). This CDR3 comprises 14 residues. Trimming took off 2 bases at V and 1 base at J, with 10 bases between the two ends. Germline V gene data show CDR1 as SQVTM and CDR2 as ANQGSEA. CDR3 nucleotide sequence: TGCAGCGTTGAATGGGGGTACGGCACAGATACGCAGTATTTT. It codes for CSVEWGYGTDTQYF.

This clonotype was detected a few times. This sequence joins TRBV2 and TRBJ2-7; 11 bases align to TRBD2. Germline V lookup: CDR1 SNHLY, CDR2 FYNNEI. The CDR3 sequence is 16 residues long. Trimming cost V 6 bases and J 3 bases; bases outside gene matches: 10. This chain's CDR3 is CASSHNSGGADYEQYF. The CDR3 coding sequence is TGTGCCAGCAGCCACAATAGCGGGGGGGCCGACTACGAGCAGTACTTC.

This chain joins TRBV7-8 and TRBJ1-6, with 7 bases fitting TRBD1. The length of the CDR3 is 15 residues. Trimming removed 5 bases from V and 8 bases from J; junction bases left unmatched: 9. Per germline, CDR1 SGHVS and CDR2 FQNEAQ. CDR3 bases: TGTGCCAGCAGCCATAACAGGGGAGGCGATTCACCCCTCCACTTT. Protein: CASSHNRGGDSPLHF.

The chain has TRBV29-1 and TRBJ2-2; D is unclear. There are 11 residues in the CDR3. The germline V and J ends were trimmed by 7 bases and 5 bases, with 8 bases remaining between them. CDR1 is SQVTM, CDR2 ANQGSEA, per germline. The CDR3 here is CSGMGTGELFF. CDR3 sequence (DNA): TGCAGCGGGATGGGGACCGGGGAGCTGTTTTTT.

This clonotype has more than one count but fewer than ten. This chain uses TRBV5-4 with TRBJ1-2; the D gene is possibly TRBD1 (6 bases). The length of the CDR3 is 13 residues. V was cut by 0 bases and J by 5 bases, with 8 bases left in between. CDR1 SGHNT and CDR2 YYREEE come from the germline V gene (reference sequence). The CDR3 DNA reads TGTGCCAGCAGCTTGGTACAGGGATATGGCTACACCTTC. Translated, it gives CASSLVQGYGYTF.

This clonotype has only a few counts. The chain links TRBV29-1 to TRBJ2-3; 8 nucleotides align to TRBD2. Germline values: CDR1 SQVTM, CDR2 ANQGSEA. The CDR3 sequence is 13 residues long. Germline trimming cut 7 bases from V and 1 base from J; bases unmatched to any gene: 4. The CDR3: CSAPTSGTDTQYF. The CDR3 region has the DNA TGCAGCGCCCCGACTAGCGGCACAGATACGCAGTATTTT.

This clonotype was picked up many times. The chain couples TRBV18 to TRBJ1-2, with 7 bases aligning to TRBD1. CDR1 KGHSH and CDR2 LQKENI come from the germline V gene. The J segment lost 4 bases and the V segment lost 4 bases, leaving 3 bases of the junction unmatched. The CDR3 spans 13 residues. The CDR3 coding sequence is TGTGCCAGCTCACGGACAGGAGGCTATGGCTACACCTTC. Encoded protein: CASSRTGGYGYTF.

The V gene is TRBV30, the J gene TRBJ2-4; possibly TRBD2 for D (5 bases). CDR3 size: 19 residues. Germline CDR1 is GTSNPN and CDR2 is SVGIG (reference sequence). Trimming took 3 bases from V and 4 from J, leaving 28 bases between them. The CDR3: CAWSLPVRRGNAVKNIQYF. DNA of the CDR3: TGTGCCTGGAGCCTGCCAGTTCGACGAGGGAACGCGGTAAAAAACATTCAGTACTTC. The whole variable domain, filled in from reference TRBV30 and TRBJ2-4, reads SQTIHQWPATLVQPVGSPLSLECTVEGTSNPNLYWYRQAAGRGLQLLFYSVGIGQISSEVPQNLSASRPQDRQFILSSKKLLLSDSGFYLCAWSLPVRRGNAVKNIQYFGAGTRLSVL.

Ten or more counts support this clonotype. No conserved phenylalanine or tryptophan is present at the end of the CDR3, so a read error is the likely explanation. No DNA is shown, since the ends of the CDR3 on it are uncertain; the CDR3 is the one TCRdb lists. CDR3 amino acids: CSVGRGLFPTL. The chain joins TRBV29-1 to TRBJ2-7; the table's D call, TRBD1, was not checked against the DNA. Germline CDR1 SQVTM, CDR2 ANQGSEA. The CDR3 comprises 11 residues, both ends counted.

This clonotype has a count of ten or more. This chain joins TRBV12-3 or TRBV12-4 and TRBJ1-4; 8 bases align to TRBD1. The CDR3 is made up of 14 amino acids. V gave up 4 bases and J gave up 8 bases; unmatched junction bases: 6. For the CDR3, the DNA is TGTGCCAGCAGTTCTCAGGGGGCGGAGGAAAAACTGTTTTTT. It encodes CASSSQGAEEKLFF.

This clonotype appeared many times. An end of the junction differs from the germline gene, which may be a read error. The CDR3 coding sequence is TGTGCTAGCAGCTTAGGACATGACACCGAGACCCAGTACTTC. This gives the protein CASSLGHDTETQYF. The chain couples TRBV7-7 to TRBJ2-5; a possible D gene is TRBD1 (5 bases). Per the germline V gene, CDR1 is SSHAT and CDR2 is FNYEAQ (reference sequence). The CDR3 spans 14 residues. Full variable domain (missing parts from reference TRBV7-7 and TRBJ2-5): GAGVSQSPRYKVTKRGQDVTLRCDPISSHATLYWYQQALGQGPEFLTYFNYEAQPDKSGLPSDRFSAERPEGSISTLTIQRTEQRDSAMYRCASSLGHDTETQYFGPGTRLLVL.

This clonotype was recorded a few times. This sequence joins TRBV7-8 and TRBJ1-1, with D unclear. The CDR3 extends over 16 amino acids. The V and J ends lost 3 bases and 5 bases respectively, with 19 bases between them. The germline V gene has CDR1 SGHVS and CDR2 FQNEAQ. The CDR3 DNA sequence: TGTGCCAGCAGCTTCGTGGCGGACCCTAGGTGGACTGAAGCTTTCTTT. Its translation is CASSFVADPRWTEAFF.

The chain carries TRBV29-1 and TRBJ2-1; possibly TRBD1 or TRBD2 for D (6 bases each). V lost 5 bases to trimming and J lost 1 base, with 9 bases between them. Germline lookup yields CDR1 SQVTM and CDR2 ANQGSEA. This CDR3 is 13 amino acids long. The CDR3 is CSVRGDSYNEQFF. The CDR3 region has the DNA TGCAGCGTTAGGGGGGATTCCTACAATGAGCAGTTCTTC.

The rearrangement joins TRBV5-1 to TRBJ2-1; D call uncertain. Per the germline V gene, CDR1 is SGHRS and CDR2 is YFSETQ. Trimming took 0 bases from V and 5 from J, leaving 6 bases between them. The CDR3 is made up of 13 amino acids. CDR3 amino acids: CASSLGLNNEQFF. DNA of the CDR3: TGCGCCAGCAGCTTGGGGCTAAACAATGAGCAGTTCTTC. Full variable domain (outside the CDR3, taken from reference TRBV5-1 and TRBJ2-1): KAGVTQTPRYLIKTRGQQVTLSCSPISGHRSVSWYQQTPGQGLQFLFEYFSETQRNKGNFPGRFSGRQFSNSRSEMNVSTLELGDSALYLCASSLGLNNEQFFGPGTRLTVL.

This clonotype was counted many times. This sequence joins TRBV20-1 and TRBJ1-5; 9 positions agree with TRBD1. Germline lookup yields CDR1 DFQATT and CDR2 SNEGSKA (reference sequence). CDR3 size: 15 residues. V shed 5 bases and J 3 bases; nucleotides not matched to a gene: 8. Here the CDR3 DNA reads TGCAGTGCTCGCCTGGACAGGGGTAACAATCAGCCCCAGCATTTT. Translating it yields CSARLDRGNNQPQHF.